A selection of T cell receptor beta chains follows, all from one sample in a study of human T cells and chemical hapten exposure. TCRdb re-analysed the reads in MiXCR, keeping a single row per CDR3 protein. The sample lists around 120,000 distinct CDR3 sequences, less than 10% seen once, with 1.4% in the top ten. The source material was whole blood. Receptor source: a human donor in good health. Some clones in this sample may be carry-over from other donors' samples. Both conserved end residues are part of each CDR3. The order of the fields is D gene, clone size, V gene, J gene, CDR3 protein, CDR3 DNA. A D gene is named only where the DNA matches it firmly. Some rows have no size entry. The others give once, few or many, or a class for an expanded clone.

-	many	TRBV18	TRBJ1-3	CASSPRITPPSSGNTIYF	TGTGCCAGCTCACCAAGAATAACTCCCCCTTCCTCTGGAAACACCATATATTTT
TRBD2	-	TRBV20-1	TRBJ2-3	CSARGLANPDTQYF	TGCAGTGCTAGGGGACTAGCGAATCCAGATACGCAGTATTTT
-	many	TRBV20-1	TRBJ2-3	CSAPASTDTQYF	TGCAGTGCCCCGGCGAGCACAGATACGCAGTATTTT
-	few	TRBV4-3	TRBJ2-7	CASSQDRDPRFEQYF	TGCGCCAGCAGCCAAGATAGGGATCCTAGGTTCGAGCAGTACTTC
-	many	TRBV2	TRBJ1-1	CASSEALRGTEAFF	TGTGCCAGCAGTGAAGCGCTGAGGGGCACTGAAGCTTTCTTT
-	-	TRBV4-1	TRBJ2-2	CASSGRNTGELFF	TGCGCCAGCAGCGGGAGAAACACCGGCGAGCTGTTTTTT
TRBD1	-	TRBV5-4	TRBJ1-1	CAVMLAGGHTEAFF	TGTGCCGTCATGCTGGCAGGGGGGCACACTGAAGCTTTCTTT
-	many	TRBV7-9	TRBJ1-1	CASSLDKTEAFF	TGTGCCAGCAGCTTAGACAAAACTGAAGCTTTCTTT
-	many	TRBV11-2	TRBJ2-7	CASSLGGEQWDF	TGTGCCAGCAGCTTAGGCGGGGAACAGTGGGACTTC
TRBD1	-	TRBV5-1	TRBJ2-3	CASNRQGAPSTDTQYF	TGCGCCAGCAACCGACAGGGGGCGCCTAGCACAGATACGCAGTATTTT
-	few	TRBV5-1	TRBJ2-1	CASSLEQISYNEQFF	TGCGCCAGCAGCTTAGAACAGATTTCCTACAATGAGCAGTTCTTC
TRBD2	-	TRBV6-2/TRBV6-3	TRBJ2-3	CASSYSRDQGRAESTDTQYF	TGTGCCAGCAGTTACTCGAGGGACCAAGGGAGGGCCGAAAGCACAGATACGCAGTATTTT
TRBD1	-	TRBV4-3	TRBJ1-5	CASSQDQAGGQPQHF	TGCGCCAGCAGCCAAGATCAGGCAGGGGGTCAGCCCCAGCATTTT